The clone carrying this T cell receptor beta chain was counted only a few times. These data are taken from a study of regulatory T cells in long-lasting Graves disease. Specified time point: newly diagnosed GD, antithyroid drugs for less than 3 months. PBMC-derived RNA was used for the TCR library. Assembly of TCR beta libraries relied on iRepertoire HTBI primers together with Arm-PCR of CDR3 regions. TCRdb recomputed calls from the multiplex PCR reads with MiXCR, one row per CDR3 protein. This sample has roughly 510,000 distinct CDR3 sequences, with 15% to 20% found just once. The CDR3 spans 15 residues. With 5 bases removed from V and 1 base from J, the gap between germline ends came to 12 bases. The germline V gene encodes CDR1 MNHEY and CDR2 SVGEGT. The same data also contributed to another study, on T cells in Graves' hyperthyroidism and ophthalmopathy.

The sequence was obtained from a man aged 18-30 years with Graves disease. The specimen comprised peripheral blood mononuclear cells (PBMCs), sampled at new diagnosis, from a patient treated with antithyroid drugs. The chain combines TRBV6-2 or TRBV6-3 with TRBJ2-1, with D possibly TRBD2 on 6 matching bases. The CDR3 region is CASSSRDFSYNEQFF. In DNA, the CDR3 is TGTGCCAGCAGTAGCCGGGACTTTTCCTACAATGAGCAGTTCTTC.